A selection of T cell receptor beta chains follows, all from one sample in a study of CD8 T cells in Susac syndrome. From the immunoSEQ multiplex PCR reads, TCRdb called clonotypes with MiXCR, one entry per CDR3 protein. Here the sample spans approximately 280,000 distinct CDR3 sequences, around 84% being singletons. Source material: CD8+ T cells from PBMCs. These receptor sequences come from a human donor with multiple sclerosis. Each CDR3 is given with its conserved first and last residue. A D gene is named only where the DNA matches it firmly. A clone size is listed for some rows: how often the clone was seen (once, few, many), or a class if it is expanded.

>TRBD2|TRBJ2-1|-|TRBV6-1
TGTGCCAGCAGGGTAGCGGGAGGTGCCTACAATGAGCAGTTCTTC
CASRVAGGAYNEQFF
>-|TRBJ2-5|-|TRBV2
TGTGCCAGCAGTGACCTAATGACAGAGACCCAGTACTTC
CASSDLMTETQYF
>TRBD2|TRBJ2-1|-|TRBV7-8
TGTGCCAGCAGCTTAGTAGTTGTCCAGCTAGCGGGAGAACAGCAGTTCTTC
CASSLVVVQLAGEQQFF
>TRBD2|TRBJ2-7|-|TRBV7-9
TGTGCCAGCGATGGGGCATGGACTAGCGGGAATCACGAGCAGTACTTC
CASDGAWTSGNHEQYF
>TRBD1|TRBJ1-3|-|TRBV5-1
TGCGCCAGCAGCGAGAGACAGGGATCGCGCGGAAACACCATATATTTT
CASSERQGSRGNTIYF
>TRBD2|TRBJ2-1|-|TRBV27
TGTGCCAGCAGTTTCGGCTCGGGAGGTGGGGTCGATGAGCAGTTCTTC
CASSFGSGGGVDEQFF
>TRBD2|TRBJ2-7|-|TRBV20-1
TGCAGTGCTAGAGATCGAGGACTAGCGGGAGCCTACGAGCAGTACTTC
CSARDRGLAGAYEQYF
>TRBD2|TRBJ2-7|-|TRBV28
TGTGCCAGCACCCTAGCGGGTCACACCTACGAGCAGTACTTC
CASTLAGHTYEQYF
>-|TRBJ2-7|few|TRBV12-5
TGTGCTAGTGGTTTGTACAGACTCAACGAGCAGTACTTC
CASGLYRLNEQYF
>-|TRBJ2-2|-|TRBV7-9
TGTGCCAGCAGCTCGACAGAATCAAACACCGGGGAGCTGTTTTTT
CASSSTESNTGELFF
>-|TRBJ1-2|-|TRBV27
TGTGCCAGCAGTTTTAACAGACGTAACTATGGCTACACCTTC
CASSFNRRNYGYTF
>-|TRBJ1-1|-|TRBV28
TGTGCCAGCAGCTTGGGGTTCGGGGGAAGGAACACTGAAGCTTTCTTT
CASSLGFGGRNTEAFF
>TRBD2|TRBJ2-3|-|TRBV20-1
TGCAGTGCTAGGGCCGGGACTAGTTTTCGCACAGATACGCAGTATTTT
CSARAGTSFRTDTQYF
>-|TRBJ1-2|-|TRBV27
TGTGCCAGCAGTTCAGTCGGCAGCAACTATGGCTACACCTTC
CASSSVGSNYGYTF
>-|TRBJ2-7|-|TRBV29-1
TGCAGCGTTCACAGGGCCCCTAGGCACGAGCAGTACTTC
CSVHRAPRHEQYF
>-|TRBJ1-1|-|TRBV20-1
TGCAGTGCTAGATTCGGGGGGGATACTGAAGCTTTCTTT
CSARFGGDTEAFF
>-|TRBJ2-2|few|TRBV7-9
TGTGCCAGCAGCTTAGTTCCCGGGGAGCTGTTTTTT
CASSLVPGELFF
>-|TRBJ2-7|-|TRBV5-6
TGTGCCAGCAGCTTGTCAGGGGACCCCTGGGAACAGTACTTC
CASSLSGDPWEQYF
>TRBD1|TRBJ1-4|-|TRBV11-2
TGTGCCAGCAGCTTTAGGAGGACAGGGGCTAATGAAAAACTGTTTTTT
CASSFRRTGANEKLFF
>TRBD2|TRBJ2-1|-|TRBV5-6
TGTGCCAGCAGCTGGGGCCCCGGGACTAGCGCCGGTGAGCAGTTCTTC
CASSWGPGTSAGEQFF
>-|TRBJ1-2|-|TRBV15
TGTGCCACCAGCAGAGATTCTACCGGGGCCTATGGCTACACCTTC
CATSRDSTGAYGYTF
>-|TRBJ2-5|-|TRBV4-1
TGCGCCAGCAGCCAAGATCGGGGTTTAGGGGAGACCCAGTACTTC
CASSQDRGLGETQYF
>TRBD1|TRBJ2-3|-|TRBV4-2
TGTGCCAGCAGCCAGCGCCGGGACAGAGACACAGATACGCAGTATTTT
CASSQRRDRDTDTQYF
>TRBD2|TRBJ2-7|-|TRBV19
TGTGCCAGTAGTACGGGACTAGCGGGAAACTCCTACGAGCAGTACTTC
CASSTGLAGNSYEQYF
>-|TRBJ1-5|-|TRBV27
TGTGCCAGCAGTTTATCGGGGAGGAGGCAGCCCCAGCATTTT
CASSLSGRRQPQHF
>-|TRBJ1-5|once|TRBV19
TGTGCCAGTAGTATATCGGGGACCAATCAGCCCCAGCATTTT
CASSISGTNQPQHF
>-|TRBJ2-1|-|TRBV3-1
TGTGCCAGCAGCCAAGAACACGAGGGCGATGAGCAGTTCTTC
CASSQEHEGDEQFF
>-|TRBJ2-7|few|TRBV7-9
TGTGCCAGCAGCTTAGCACAGACCTACGAGCAGTACTTC
CASSLAQTYEQYF
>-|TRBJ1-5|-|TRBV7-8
TGTGCCAGCAGCTTAAATCAGGGGCGGAATCAGCCCCAGCATTTT
CASSLNQGRNQPQHF
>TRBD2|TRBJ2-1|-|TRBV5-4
TGTGCCAGCAGCTTTAGACTAGCGGGAAGCCACAATGAGCAGTTCTTC
CASSFRLAGSHNEQFF
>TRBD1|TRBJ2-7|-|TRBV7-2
TGTGCCAGCAGCTTAATACAGGGGCTGGGCTACGAGCAGTACTTC
CASSLIQGLGYEQYF
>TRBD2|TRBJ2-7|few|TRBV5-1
TGCGCCAGCAGCTTGGACTCCCTAGCGGAGAGCTCCTACGAGCAGTACTTC
CASSLDSLAESSYEQYF
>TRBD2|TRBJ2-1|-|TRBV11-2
TGTGCCAGCAGCTCCGCCAAAGGCGGGAGTCCCAGCAATGAGCAGTTCTTC
CASSSAKGGSPSNEQFF
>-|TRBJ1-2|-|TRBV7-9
TGTGCCTGCAGCTTATACGGGGAAAGGTATGGCTACACCTTC
CACSLYGERYGYTF
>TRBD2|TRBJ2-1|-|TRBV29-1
TGCAGCGTTTACCTAGCGGGAGGGTCCAATGAGCAGTTCTTC
CSVYLAGGSNEQFF
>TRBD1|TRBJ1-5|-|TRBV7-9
TGTGCCAGCAGCTTAGCGACAGGGTTGAGGAGCAATCAGCCCCAGCATTTT
CASSLATGLRSNQPQHF
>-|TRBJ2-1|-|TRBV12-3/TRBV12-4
TGTGCCAGCCAGGGAGGCTGGAATGAGCAGTTCTTC
CASQGGWNEQFF
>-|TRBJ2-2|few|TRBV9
TGTGCCAGCAGCCGGGGCCCAGGAACCGGGGAGCTGTTTTTT
CASSRGPGTGELFF
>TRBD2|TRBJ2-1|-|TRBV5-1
TGCGCCAGCAGCTCCCATCTTAGCGGGAGCTCCTACAATGAGCAGTTCTTC
CASSSHLSGSSYNEQFF
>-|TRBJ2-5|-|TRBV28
TGTGCCAGCAGCCCCGCCATCGGAAACGGGGAGACCCAGTACTTC
CASSPAIGNGETQYF
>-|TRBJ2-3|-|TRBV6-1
TGTGCCAGCAGGGAGGTGCGGCGGGGACTCACAGATACGCAGTATTTT
CASREVRRGLTDTQYF
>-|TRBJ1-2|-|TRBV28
TGTGCCAGCAGGACACCCAGACGGCTCAGCTACACCTTC
CASRTPRRLSYTF